These 26 T cell receptor beta chains share one sample of origin, sequenced in a study of blood T cell repertoires in COVID-19. Produced via immunoSEQ multiplex PCR; TCRdb's table is partial and in-frame only. The table records under 350,000 clones, 65% to 90% of them present only once. Material for sequencing was PBMCs or T cells enriched from blood (not recorded which). The receptor set was obtained from a woman in her 40s with acute COVID-19.

This rearrangement joins TRBV7-8 to TRBJ1-1, with D perhaps TRBD1 (6 bases). The germline V gene has CDR1 SGHVS and CDR2 FQNEAQ. This CDR3 has 14 amino acids. Trimming left V 2 bases short and J 4 bases short, with 11 bases between. The CDR3 DNA reads TGTGCCAGCAGCTTATATACAGGGATCACTGAAGCTTTCTTT. This encodes CASSLYTGITEAFF. The variable domain in full, completed from reference TRBV7-8 and TRBJ1-1, reads GAGVSQSPRYKVAKRGQDVALRCDPISGHVSLFWYQQALGQGPEFLTYFQNEAQLDKSGLPSDRFFAERPEGSVSTLKIQRTQQEDSAVYLCASSLYTGITEAFFGQGTRLTVV.

The V and J genes are TRBV5-1 and TRBJ2-7, with TRBD1 matching 9 bases. V gave up 5 bases and J gave up 5 bases; unmatched junction bases: 8. Germline V gene data show CDR1 as SGHRS and CDR2 as YFSETQ. The CDR3 is 14 amino acids. CDR3 sequence (DNA): TGCGCCAGCAGGGTGGGACAGGGCTTCAACGAGCAGTACTTC. Translating gives CASRVGQGFNEQYF.

V gene TRBV5-1 combines with J gene TRBJ2-3; TRBD2 matches 15 bases. The junction had 5 bases not matched to a gene; V was cut back by 0 bases and J by 3 bases. CDR3 length: 18 residues. CDR1 is SGHRS, CDR2 YFSETQ, per germline. The CDR3 region is CASSLGGLAGGPTDTQYF. In DNA, the CDR3 is TGCGCCAGCAGCTTGGGTGGACTAGCGGGAGGGCCGACAGATACGCAGTATTTT.

The J gene is TRBJ2-3, the V gene TRBV9, with 10 bases lining up with TRBD2. The V gene's germline CDR1 is SGDLS and CDR2 YYNGEE. This CDR3 is built from 18 residues. The junction had 10 bases not matched to a gene; V was cut back by 0 bases and J by 3 bases. The CDR3 protein is CASSVASGGALKTDTQYF. The DNA of the CDR3 is TGTGCCAGCAGCGTAGCTAGCGGGGGAGCGTTAAAGACAGATACGCAGTATTTT.

The chain employs TRBV11-2 and TRBJ2-1; 8 bases are shared with TRBD2. CDR3 length: 15 residues. Germline loops: CDR1 SGHAT, CDR2 FQNNGV. With 4 bases clipped from V and 7 bases from J, the junction kept 9 bases outside the gene matches. The CDR3 protein is CASSSGGLGGNEQFF. In DNA form, the CDR3 reads TGTGCCAGCAGCTCTGGGGGACTAGGGGGAAATGAGCAGTTCTTC.

V gene TRBV29-1 combines with J gene TRBJ1-4; a possible D gene is TRBD1 (6 bases). With 7 bases removed from V and 2 bases from J, the gap between germline ends came to 14 bases. The length of the CDR3 is 14 residues. CDR1 and CDR2 from the germline V gene are SQVTM and ANQGSEA. The CDR3 spells CSGRGGETNEKLFF. The CDR3 DNA follows: TGCAGCGGAAGGGGGGGTGAGACTAATGAAAAACTGTTTTTT.

The rearrangement joins TRBV2 to TRBJ2-5; D may be TRBD1 (8 bases). CDR1 and CDR2 (germline): SNHLY, FYNNEI. The CDR3 extends over 15 amino acids. Trimming removed 2 bases at V and 4 bases at J, with 14 bases between. The CDR3 bases are TGTGCCAGCAGTGAACACAGGGGGGAGGGAGAGACCCAGTACTTC. Amino acid sequence: CASSEHRGEGETQYF.

The chain uses TRBV9 and TRBJ1-4, with 7 positions matching TRBD1. The CDR3 totals 15 residues. The germline V gene has CDR1 SGDLS and CDR2 YYNGEE. Trimming removed 0 bases from V and 7 bases from J; junction bases left unmatched: 6. The CDR3 DNA follows: TGTGCCAGCAGCGTAGCCCCAGGGGGAGGTGAAAAACTGTTTTTT. This translates into CASSVAPGGGEKLFF.

CDR3 coding DNA: TGTGCCAGCAGCCAAGACTGGGCAGGAGGGTGGAACTATGGCTACACCTTC. Its translation: CASSQDWAGGWNYGYTF. The J gene is TRBJ1-2, the V gene TRBV3-1 (or the pseudogene TRBV3-2); D is unresolved. The length of the CDR3 is 17 residues. Trimming removed 0 bases from V and 2 bases from J, with 16 bases in between. Germline lookup yields CDR1 LGHDT and CDR2 YNNKEL (reference sequence).

V is TRBV19 and J is TRBJ1-6, with D hard to call. V lost 0 bases, J lost 0 bases, and 15 bases lay in between. This CDR3 contains 19 residues. CDR1 LNHDA and CDR2 SQIVND come from the germline V gene (reference sequence). The CDR3 spells CASSIEARRGSSYNSPLHF. The CDR3 DNA is TGTGCCAGTAGTATAGAGGCCAGAAGAGGAAGCTCCTATAATTCACCCCTCCACTTT.

This clone was detected once. J is TRBJ1-5 and V is TRBV28, with a weak D call TRBD1 (6 bases). The CDR3 contains 14 residues. CDR1 is MDHEN, CDR2 SYDVKM, per germline. V lost 9 bases and J 0 bases, leaving 12 bases between the germline ends. This chain's CDR3 is CASGQPFSNQPQHF. DNA for the CDR3: TGTGCCAGTGGACAGCCCTTTAGCAATCAGCCCCAGCATTTT.

CDR3 region: CASSLTPWGHQETQYF. The DNA of the CDR3 is TGTGCCAGCAGTCTTACCCCCTGGGGGCACCAAGAGACCCAGTACTTC. The V gene is TRBV6-2 or TRBV6-3, the J gene TRBJ2-5; TRBD1 is a possible D gene (6 bases). This CDR3 comprises 16 residues. Trimming pared 5 bases from V and 0 bases from J, leaving 16 bases between. Germline CDR1 reads MNHEY; CDR2 reads SVGEGT.

This clone was detected only once. The chain recombines TRBV18 with TRBJ1-1; 10 bases map to TRBD1. V shed 0 bases, J shed 7 bases, and the junction held 11 bases outside the gene matches. Germline V gene sequence: CDR1 KGHSH, CDR2 LQKENI. The CDR3 is 17 amino acids. CDR3 DNA: TGTGCCAGCTCACCACCTGGCGGGGACAGGGGACGCTTTGAAGCTTTCTTT. Translated: CASSPPGGDRGRFEAFF.

The chain combines TRBV10-3 with TRBJ2-7, with TRBD2 matching 8 bases. J gave up 5 bases and V 5 bases, and 8 bases lay outside the gene matches. The CDR3 has 14 residues. Germline values: CDR1 ENHRY, CDR2 SYGVKD. CDR3 amino acids: CAISRLAGSHEQYF. CDR3 nucleotides: TGTGCCATCAGTCGGCTAGCGGGTTCCCACGAGCAGTACTTC.

In its sample, this clone was seen once. The chain joins TRBV7-9 to TRBJ2-1, with 8 bases identical to TRBD2. CDR1 and CDR2 from the germline V gene are SEHNR and FQNEAQ (reference sequence). The CDR3 runs to 14 residues. Trimming took 4 bases from V and 2 from J; bases not matched to a gene: 1. CDR3 sequence (DNA): TGTGCCAGCAGCTGGGGACTAGCCTACAATGAGCAGTTCTTC. This translates into CASSWGLAYNEQFF.

This chain uses TRBV28 with TRBJ1-2; D is perhaps TRBD1 (5 bases). With 4 bases removed from V and 3 bases from J, the gap between germline ends came to 12 bases. The CDR3 has 14 residues. In germline, CDR1 is MDHEN, CDR2 SYDVKM. The CDR3 DNA follows: TGTGCCAGCAGTTCTCCGGGGGGGGACTATGGCTACACCTTC. It encodes CASSSPGGDYGYTF.

The rearrangement joins TRBV3-1 (or the pseudogene TRBV3-2) to TRBJ1-2; the D gene is possibly TRBD1 (5 bases). The CDR3 is made up of 15 amino acids. V was shortened by 0 bases and J by 2 bases, with 10 bases between the two germline ends. CDR1 LGHDT and CDR2 YNNKEL come from the germline V gene (reference sequence). The CDR3 DNA reads TGTGCCAGCAGCCAAGATAGCAGGGTAAACTATGGCTACACCTTC. Its protein is CASSQDSRVNYGYTF.

This clone was detected a few times. The chain couples TRBV4-2 to TRBJ2-1, with 14 nucleotides matching TRBD2. The CDR3 covers 19 residues. CDR1 is LGHNA and CDR2 is YNFKEQ in the germline V gene. Trimming removed 1 base from V and 9 bases from J; junction bases left unmatched: 14. The CDR3 loop reads CASSQGQGKTSGREGEQFF. The CDR3 region has the DNA TGTGCCAGCAGCCAAGGGCAAGGAAAGACTAGCGGGAGGGAGGGTGAGCAGTTCTTC.

This chain uses TRBV18 with TRBJ1-1; D uncertain. Germline V lookup: CDR1 KGHSH, CDR2 LQKENI. The CDR3 totals 12 residues. The germline V and J ends were trimmed by 2 bases and 3 bases, with 4 bases remaining between them. CDR3 residues: CASSPAHTEAFF. The CDR3 region has the DNA TGTGCCAGCTCACCAGCGCACACTGAAGCTTTCTTT. The whole variable domain, filled in from reference TRBV18 and TRBJ1-1, reads NAGVMQNPRHLVRRRGQEARLRCSPMKGHSHVYWYRQLPEEGLKFMVYLQKENIIDESGMPKERFSAEFPKEGPSILRIQQVVRGDSAAYFCASSPAHTEAFFGQGTRLTVV.

V and J are TRBV7-2 and TRBJ2-7; 7 positions match TRBD1. This CDR3 contains 15 residues. V gave up 5 bases and J gave up 3 bases; unmatched junction bases: 10. The germline V gene has CDR1 SGHTA and CDR2 FQGNSA. This chain's CDR3 is CASSPAGTAYYEQYF. The CDR3 coding sequence is TGTGCCAGCAGCCCCGCCGGGACAGCTTACTACGAGCAGTACTTC.

The chain employs TRBV5-4 and TRBJ1-3, with a possible D match to TRBD1 (6 bases). Germline-derived CDR1 and CDR2 are SGHNT and YYREEE (reference sequence). The CDR3 runs to 17 residues. The V end lost 2 bases, the J end lost 2 bases, and 17 bases lay between the germline ends. CDR3: CASSLQPTGKAGNTIYF. CDR3 in DNA: TGTGCCAGCAGCTTACAACCCACAGGGAAAGCTGGAAACACCATATATTTT.

The rearrangement links TRBV14 to TRBJ2-7, with 7 bases matching TRBD1. The CDR3 contains 13 residues. CDR1 and CDR2 from the germline V gene are SGHDN and FVKESK. The trim removed 0 bases at V and 10 bases at J, leaving 6 bases unmatched. CDR3 sequence (DNA): TGTGCCAGCAGCCAAGAACGACAGGGCTCCCAGTACTTC. Its translation is CASSQERQGSQYF.

This sequence joins TRBV5-6 and TRBJ1-3, with 10 bases matching TRBD1. This CDR3 is built from 16 residues. Germline-derived CDR1 and CDR2 are SGHDT and YYEEEE. Trimming took 1 base from V and 3 from J; bases not matched to a gene: 4. The CDR3 region is CASSLRDRGYGNTIYF. The CDR3 bases are TGTGCCAGCAGCTTGAGGGACAGGGGATATGGAAACACCATATATTTT.

V and J are TRBV6-5 and TRBJ1-2, with 9 bases that match TRBD1. The CDR3 is 15 amino acids. CDR1 and CDR2 (germline): MNHEY, SVGAGI. The V segment lost 0 bases and the J segment 8 bases; nucleotides outside the gene matches: 7. CDR3 in DNA: TGTGCCAGCAGTTACTCGAGACAGGGGGAGGGAGGCTACACCTTC. It translates to CASSYSRQGEGGYTF.

The chain uses TRBV27 and TRBJ1-1; D call uncertain. Germline V gene data show CDR1 as MNHEY and CDR2 as SMNVEV (reference sequence). V was pared by 2 bases and J by 6 bases, with 19 bases between. This CDR3 contains 16 residues. The CDR3 nucleotides read TGTGCCAGCAGTTTAACATACAGCCAGTCCTACCCTGAAGCTTTCTTT. It encodes CASSLTYSQSYPEAFF.

The gene calls are TRBV4-1 and TRBJ1-3, with D perhaps matching TRBD1 (5 bases). Germline V gives CDR1 MGHRA, CDR2 YSYEKL. The CDR3 runs 16 residues. V lost 1 base, J lost 6 bases, and 16 bases lay in between. CDR3 loop: CASSQVGAGKENTIYF. CDR3 in DNA: TGCGCCAGCAGCCAAGTAGGGGCAGGGAAGGAAAACACCATATATTTT.